This section outlines one TCR beta chain sequence together with its context. Its antigen remains unknown. PCR was performed using 60 Vbeta and 13 Jbeta primers. Profiling relied on immunoSEQ multiplex PCR, and the TCRdb table lists in-frame clones only, not all of them. The sample lists around 140,000 clones, 75% to 80% occurring once. The V and J ends lost 3 bases and 1 base respectively, with 4 bases between them. The CDR3 runs 12 residues. This entry belongs to a study of cytomegalovirus exposure and HLA in healthy donors. Study context: Findings of an earlier analysis included 110 million or so unique TCR beta sequences from some 200 million T cells. The study's early data release held approximately 91 million unique TCRs from HLA-typed donors.

Whole-study findings and limits: A later analysis found common viral pathogens apparently linked to several of the most significant clusters. Most of the CMV-associated TCR beta chains (in a later analysis) appeared to be HLA-restricted.

The rearrangement joins TRBV5-3 to TRBJ1-1, with D uncertain. TRBV5-3 is labeled an ORF, and its function is uncertain. The TCR was taken from a woman in her fifties or sixties in good health and CMV-seronegative. The sequenced sample was PBMCs. As DNA, the CDR3 is TGTGCCAGAAGCTGTAAGAACACTGAAGCTTTCTTT. It encodes CARSCKNTEAFF.